Listed below are T cell receptor beta chains from one sample, sequenced in a study of blood T cell repertoires in COVID-19. Repertoires were generated with immunoSEQ multiplex PCR, while TCRdb's copy carries only in-frame clones and drops some. The sample lists tens of thousands of clones, 83% occurring once. Sequencing was carried out using peripheral blood. These receptors came from a human donor in a cohort sampled during active COVID-19. Each CDR3 is given with its conserved first and last residue. A D gene is named only where the DNA matches it firmly. Rows may omit the clone size; those that give it use once, few, many or a size class.

NA	NA	TRBV7-9	TRBJ2-7	TGTGCCAGCAGCTTGCCGGGACTTCACCACGAGCAGTACTTC	CASSLPGLHHEQYF
NA	NA	TRBV4-1	TRBJ2-7	TGCGCCAGCAGCCAAGGCTTGAGGCGCAGCGGGTTCTTC	CASSQGLRRSGFF
NA	NA	TRBV2	TRBJ1-5	TGTGCCAGCAGCGGCGACATTTCGGAAAGCAATCAGCCCCAGCATTTT	CASSGDISESNQPQHF
NA	NA	TRBV5-1	TRBJ1-1	TGCGCCAGCAGCCTGACAGAACTGAACACTGAAGCTTTCTTT	CASSLTELNTEAFF
NA	NA	TRBV5-6	TRBJ1-2	TGTGCCAGCAGCTGGGGAGAAGAGGACTATGGCTACACCTTC	CASSWGEEDYGYTF
NA	TRBD1	TRBV6-5	TRBJ1-2	TGTGCCACCACCTGGGGGACAGGGAAGGGTGGCTACACCTTC	CATTWGTGKGGYTF
medium-sized	NA	TRBV30	TRBJ1-4	TGTGCCTGGAGTGATTTGAGGGTCAATGAAAAACTGTTTTTT	CAWSDLRVNEKLFF
NA	TRBD1	TRBV30	TRBJ2-1	TGTGCCTGGACCCTGATTGACAGGGGACTGTACAATGAGCAGTTCTTC	CAWTLIDRGLYNEQFF
NA	TRBD1	TRBV6-2/TRBV6-3	TRBJ1-5	TGTGCCAGCAGTTACAGGGACAGGGCGGGAAGCAATCAGCCCCAGCATTTT	CASSYRDRAGSNQPQHF
NA	TRBD1	TRBV3-1/TRBV3-2	TRBJ2-7	TGTGCCAGCAGCCAAGGACAGGGTGTGGCAGGGGGCGAGCAGTACTTC	CASSQGQGVAGGEQYF
NA	NA	TRBV6-5	TRBJ2-2	TGTGCCAGCAGGGGAGAGACCGGGGAGCTGTTTTTT	CASRGETGELFF
NA	TRBD2	TRBV28	TRBJ2-3	TGTGCCAGCAGTCCCCAGGCTAGCGGGATTATAGATACGCAGTATTTT	CASSPQASGIIDTQYF
NA	TRBD1	TRBV5-4	TRBJ1-5	TGTGCCAGCAGCACCCGGACAGGGGAGTTATCTCAGCCCCAGCATTTT	CASSTRTGELSQPQHF
NA	NA	TRBV5-1	TRBJ1-1	TGCGCCAGCAGCTTGACAGGCGCTAACACTGAAGCTTTCTTT	CASSLTGANTEAFF
NA	NA	TRBV7-9	TRBJ2-7	TGTGCCAGCAGCCCAGGCAGGGGAGAAGGCTCCTACGAGCAGTACTTC	CASSPGRGEGSYEQYF
NA	NA	TRBV6-2/TRBV6-3	TRBJ2-7	TGTGCCAGCAGTTACCTGCCTAGACCTTACTACGAGCAGTACTTC	CASSYLPRPYYEQYF
NA	NA	TRBV6-5	TRBJ2-1	TGTGCCAGCAGTTACCAGACTCGGACAAGGAATGAGCAGTTCTTC	CASSYQTRTRNEQFF
NA	TRBD1	TRBV7-3	TRBJ1-1	TGTGCCAGCAGCGAGACAGGGTTGAACACTGAAGCTTTCTTT	CASSETGLNTEAFF
NA	TRBD1	TRBV4-2	TRBJ2-2	TGTGCCAGCAGCTCCCCGGAGGGACAGGGGGACGCCGGGGAGCTGTTTTTT	CASSSPEGQGDAGELFF
NA	NA	TRBV6-2/TRBV6-3	TRBJ1-1	TGTGCCAGCAGTTACTATCCGGGGGGCGATATCGCTGAAGCTTTCTTT	CASSYYPGGDIAEAFF
NA	NA	TRBV13	TRBJ2-7	TGTGCCAGCAGCTTAGGCGAGGGCCCTACCGAGCAGTACTTC	CASSLGEGPTEQYF
NA	NA	TRBV27	TRBJ2-3	TGTGCCAGCAGTTGGGCTAGCGCTAGCACAGATACGCAGTATTTT	CASSWASASTDTQYF
NA	NA	TRBV19	TRBJ1-6	TGTGCCAGTAGTACAGGGTATAATTCACCCCTCCACTTT	CASSTGYNSPLHF
once	TRBD2	TRBV3-1/TRBV3-2	TRBJ2-2	TGTGCCAGCAGCCGTTCGACTAGCGGGGAACACACCGGGGAGCTGTTTTTT	CASSRSTSGEHTGELFF
NA	TRBD1	TRBV30	TRBJ2-1	TGTGCCTGGAGTTCGACAGGGGGTGAGCAGTTCTTC	CAWSSTGGEQFF
NA	NA	TRBV11-2	TRBJ2-5	TGTGCCAGCAGCTTAGATCGGTTCCAAGAGACCCAGTACTTC	CASSLDRFQETQYF
few	TRBD2	TRBV11-2	TRBJ2-3	TGTGCCAGCGCCGGACTAGCGGGAGGAGCAGATACGCAGTATTTT	CASAGLAGGADTQYF
NA	NA	TRBV11-2	TRBJ1-1	TGTGCCAGCAGCTCGGGACTTCCACCGAACACTGAAGCTTTCTTT	CASSSGLPPNTEAFF
NA	NA	TRBV6-5	TRBJ2-7	TGTGCCAGCAGCCTCGTGCAGGGGACCCACGAGCAGTACTTC	CASSLVQGTHEQYF
NA	TRBD1	TRBV28	TRBJ1-4	TGTGCCAGCAGTTTGGGGGACAGGGGGCGAGAAAAACTGTTTTTT	CASSLGDRGREKLFF
once	TRBD1	TRBV5-6	TRBJ2-7	TGTGCCAGCAACTTGGGACAGAGCTCCTACGAGCAGTACTTC	CASNLGQSSYEQYF
NA	TRBD1	TRBV9	TRBJ2-7	TGTGCCAGCAGCGTAGGCGGACAGGGGTGGGAGCAGTACTTC	CASSVGGQGWEQYF
NA	TRBD1	TRBV9	TRBJ2-3	TGTGCCAGCAGCTTAACCCGGGACAGGTTTTTT	CASSLTRDRFF
NA	NA	TRBV11-3	TRBJ2-3	TGTGCCAGCAGTTCAGGGGTGCGGGATACGCAGTATTTT	CASSSGVRDTQYF
NA	NA	TRBV18	TRBJ2-7	TGTGCCAGCTCATTAACCGGGTCGACCTACGAGCAGTACTTC	CASSLTGSTYEQYF
NA	NA	TRBV2	TRBJ1-2	TGTGCCAGCAGTGAATCAGTTAACTATGGCTACACCTTC	CASSESVNYGYTF
NA	TRBD1	TRBV10-3	TRBJ1-2	TGTGCCATCAGTGTGACAGGGGGCGCCCCCTCGAATGGCTACACCTTC	CAISVTGGAPSNGYTF
NA	NA	TRBV19	TRBJ1-2	TGTGCCAGTAGTATAGGCTACAGAAACTATGGCTACACCTTC	CASSIGYRNYGYTF
NA	NA	TRBV27	TRBJ2-3	TGTGCCAGCAGTTTTGACGGAGGCCGTGGGGATACGCAGTATTTT	CASSFDGGRGDTQYF
NA	TRBD2	TRBV28	TRBJ2-7	TGTGCCAGCAGTTTGGGGTCGCGGGGGGGCTCCTACGAGCAGTACTTC	CASSLGSRGGSYEQYF
NA	NA	TRBV5-1	TRBJ2-2	TGCGCCAGCAGCTTGACAGGGACGAACACCGGGGAGCTGTTTTTT	CASSLTGTNTGELFF
NA	TRBD1	TRBV28	TRBJ1-1	TGTGCCAGCAGTTATCACTCCGGGACAGGGACTAACACTGAAGCTTTCTTT	CASSYHSGTGTNTEAFF
NA	NA	TRBV6-4	TRBJ1-6	TGTGCCAGCAGAGAGCAGGGGAGTGGTTCACCCCTCCACTTT	CASREQGSGSPLHF
NA	TRBD2	TRBV24-1	TRBJ2-1	TGTGCCACCAGTGATTTCTCGAGCGGGAGGGACAATGAGCAGTTCTTC	CATSDFSSGRDNEQFF
NA	NA	TRBV19	TRBJ2-6	TGTGCCAGTACCAGGAGACAGGCCAGCTCTGGGGCCAACGTCCTGACTTTC	CASTRRQASSGANVLTF
NA	TRBD1	TRBV23-1	TRBJ1-6	TGCGCCAGCAGTCAATGCAACGAGGGGGGACAGCTACCTAATTCACCCCTCCACTTT	CASSQCNEGGQLPNSPLHF
NA	TRBD1	TRBV3-1/TRBV3-2	TRBJ1-5	TGTGCCAGCAGCCAAGATCCAGGGGGCGCAAGCAGGGTTCAGCCCCAGCATTTT	CASSQDPGGASRVQPQHF
NA	TRBD1	TRBV18	TRBJ1-5	TGTGCCAGCTCACCAGCATTAAAATCAGGGGGTGAACAGCCCCAGCATTTT	CASSPALKSGGEQPQHF
NA	NA	TRBV28	TRBJ1-4	TGTGCCAGCCTCCGTGGAGGCCTGACTAATGAAAAACTGTTTTTT	CASLRGGLTNEKLFF
NA	TRBD2	TRBV2	TRBJ2-5	TGTGCCAGCAGTGAAGGGAGGACTAGCGGGGATGAGACCCAGTACTTC	CASSEGRTSGDETQYF
NA	NA	TRBV28	TRBJ1-2	TGTGCCAGCAGTTCCCTCCCGGGAAGCACCGGAAACTATGGCTACACCTTC	CASSSLPGSTGNYGYTF
NA	NA	TRBV21-1	TRBJ1-5	TGTGCCAGCCCATCATCAGGGGTCAATCAGCCCCAGCATTTT	CASPSSGVNQPQHF